These T cell receptor beta chains were read from a single sample in a study of cytomegalovirus exposure and HLA in healthy donors. Using immunoSEQ multiplex PCR, the repertoire was profiled, and TCRdb retains in-frame clones only, with some absent. The data hold 180,000 or so clones, with approximately 80% observed a single time. The sample was PBMCs. The source of these receptors is a young woman in good health and CMV-seropositive. The CDR3 runs from the conserved cysteine through the conserved F or W. Clone sizes are given selectively: once, few, many, or a class where the clone is expanded.

V gene | clone size | CDR3 protein
TRBV6-5 | NA | CASGVARPGELFF
TRBV5-1 | NA | CASSSTGEEFF
TRBV6-6 | NA | CASSKTDSNQPQHF
TRBV30 | NA | CAWSSGDEQFF
TRBV28 | NA | CASSKAGGGYTF
TRBV12-5 | NA | CASGRGASLGELFF
TRBV6-1 | many | CASSEVGGRQETQYF
TRBV9 | NA | CASSVPGAEAFF
TRBV11-2 | NA | CASRGGNEQFF
TRBV6-5 | NA | CASSSSGTNYEQYF
TRBV29-1 | NA | CSVESPRAFF